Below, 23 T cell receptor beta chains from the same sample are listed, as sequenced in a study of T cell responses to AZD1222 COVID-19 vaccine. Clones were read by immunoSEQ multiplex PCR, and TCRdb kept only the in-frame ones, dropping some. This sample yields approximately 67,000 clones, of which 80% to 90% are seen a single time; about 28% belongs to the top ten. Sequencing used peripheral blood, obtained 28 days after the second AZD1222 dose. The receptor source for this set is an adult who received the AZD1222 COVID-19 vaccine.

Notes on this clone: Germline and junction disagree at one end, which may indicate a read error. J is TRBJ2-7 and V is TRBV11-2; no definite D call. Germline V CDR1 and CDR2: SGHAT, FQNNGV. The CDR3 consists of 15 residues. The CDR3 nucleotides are TGTGCCAGCAGCCTAGATGGAAAGAGCTCCTACGAGCAGTACTTC. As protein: CASSLDGKSSYEQYF. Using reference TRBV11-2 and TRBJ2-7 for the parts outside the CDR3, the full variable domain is EAGVAQSPRYKIIEKRQSVAFWCNPISGHATLYWYQQILGQGPKLLIQFQNNGVVDDSQLPKDRFSAERLKGVDSTLKIQPAKLEDSAVYLCASSLDGKSSYEQYFGPGTRLTVT.

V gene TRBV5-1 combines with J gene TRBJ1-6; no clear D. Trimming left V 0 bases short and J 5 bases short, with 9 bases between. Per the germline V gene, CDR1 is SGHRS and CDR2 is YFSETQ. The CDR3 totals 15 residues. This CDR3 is CASSLAGVNNSPLHF. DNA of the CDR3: TGCGCCAGCAGCTTGGCCGGGGTTAATAATTCACCCCTCCACTTT.

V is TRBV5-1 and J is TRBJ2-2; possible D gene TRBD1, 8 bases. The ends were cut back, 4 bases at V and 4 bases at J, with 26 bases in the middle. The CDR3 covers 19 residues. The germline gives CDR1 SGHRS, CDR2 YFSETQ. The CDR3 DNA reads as TGCGCCAGCAGCCAAAGTCCAGGGGGCGGGAGCGGCGGCACCGGGGAGCTGTTTTTT. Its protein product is CASSQSPGGGSGGTGELFF.

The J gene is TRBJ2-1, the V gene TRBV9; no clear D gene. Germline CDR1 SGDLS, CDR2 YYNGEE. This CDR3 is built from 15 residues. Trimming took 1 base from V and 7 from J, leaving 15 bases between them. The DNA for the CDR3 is TGTGCCAGCAGCGTAAGAGGAACGGTTGGGAATGAGCAGTTCTTC. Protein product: CASSVRGTVGNEQFF.

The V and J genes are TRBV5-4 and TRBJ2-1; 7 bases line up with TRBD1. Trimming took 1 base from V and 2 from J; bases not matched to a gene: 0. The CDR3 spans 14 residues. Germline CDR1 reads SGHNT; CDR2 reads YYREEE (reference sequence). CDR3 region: CASSLTGAYNEQFF. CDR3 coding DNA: TGTGCCAGCAGCTTGACAGGGGCCTACAATGAGCAGTTCTTC.

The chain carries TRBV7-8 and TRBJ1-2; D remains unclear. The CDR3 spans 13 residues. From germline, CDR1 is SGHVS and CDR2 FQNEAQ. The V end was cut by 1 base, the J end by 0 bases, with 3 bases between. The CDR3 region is CASSLGANYGYTF. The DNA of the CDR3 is TGTGCCAGCAGCTTAGGGGCTAACTATGGCTACACCTTC.

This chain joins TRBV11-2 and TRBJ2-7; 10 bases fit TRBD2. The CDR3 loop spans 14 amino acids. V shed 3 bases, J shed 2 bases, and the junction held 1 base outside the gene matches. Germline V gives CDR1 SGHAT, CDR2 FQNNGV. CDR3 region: CASSFLAGAYEQYF. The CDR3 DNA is TGTGCCAGCAGCTTCCTAGCGGGAGCCTACGAGCAGTACTTC.

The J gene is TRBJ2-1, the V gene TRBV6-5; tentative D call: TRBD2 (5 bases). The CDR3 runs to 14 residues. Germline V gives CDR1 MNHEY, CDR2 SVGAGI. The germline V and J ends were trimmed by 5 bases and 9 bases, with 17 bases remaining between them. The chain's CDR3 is CASSRNPRAGEQFF. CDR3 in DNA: TGTGCCAGCAGTAGAAATCCGAGGGCCGGTGAGCAGTTCTTC.

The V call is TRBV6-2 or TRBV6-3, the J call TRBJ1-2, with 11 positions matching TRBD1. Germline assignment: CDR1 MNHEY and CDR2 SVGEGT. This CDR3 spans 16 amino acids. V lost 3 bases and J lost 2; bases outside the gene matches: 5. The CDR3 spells CASSYRWTGGNYGYTF. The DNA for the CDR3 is TGTGCCAGCAGTTATCGCTGGACAGGGGGCAACTATGGCTACACCTTC.

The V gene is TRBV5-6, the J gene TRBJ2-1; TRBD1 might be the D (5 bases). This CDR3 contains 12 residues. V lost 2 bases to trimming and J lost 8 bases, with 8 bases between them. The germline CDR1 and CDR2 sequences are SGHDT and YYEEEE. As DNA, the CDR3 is TGTGCCAGCAGCTTACAGGTTTATGAGCAGTTCTTC. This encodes CASSLQVYEQFF.

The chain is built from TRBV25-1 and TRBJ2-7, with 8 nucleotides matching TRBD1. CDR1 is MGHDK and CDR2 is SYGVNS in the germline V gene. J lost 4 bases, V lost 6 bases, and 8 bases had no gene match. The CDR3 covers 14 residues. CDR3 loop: CASSPGTGLYEQYF. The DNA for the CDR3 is TGTGCCAGCAGCCCCGGGACAGGTCTATACGAGCAGTACTTC.

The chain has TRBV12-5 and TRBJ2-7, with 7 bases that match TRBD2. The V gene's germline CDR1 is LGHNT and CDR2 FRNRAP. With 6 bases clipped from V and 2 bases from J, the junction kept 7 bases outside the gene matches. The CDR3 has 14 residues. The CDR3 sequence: CASGPSGNTYEQYF. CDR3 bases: TGTGCTAGTGGCCCGAGCGGGAACACCTACGAGCAGTACTTC. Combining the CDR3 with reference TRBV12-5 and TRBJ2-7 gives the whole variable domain DARVTQTPRHKVTEMGQEVTMRCQPILGHNTVFWYRQTMMQGLELLAYFRNRAPLDDSGMPKDRFSAEMPDATLATLKIQPSEPRDSAVYFCASGPSGNTYEQYFGPGTRLTVT.

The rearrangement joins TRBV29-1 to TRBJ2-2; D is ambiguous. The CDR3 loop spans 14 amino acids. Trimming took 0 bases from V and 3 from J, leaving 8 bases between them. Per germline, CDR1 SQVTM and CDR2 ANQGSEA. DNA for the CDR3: TGCAGCGTTGAAGAGCCGCTTTACACCGGGGAGCTGTTTTTT. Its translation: CSVEEPLYTGELFF.

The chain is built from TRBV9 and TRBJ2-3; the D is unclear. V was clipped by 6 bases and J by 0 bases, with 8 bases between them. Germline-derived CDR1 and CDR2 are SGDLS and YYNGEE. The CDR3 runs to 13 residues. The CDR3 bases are TGTGCCAGCAACACCTACAGCACAGATACGCAGTATTTT. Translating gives CASNTYSTDTQYF.

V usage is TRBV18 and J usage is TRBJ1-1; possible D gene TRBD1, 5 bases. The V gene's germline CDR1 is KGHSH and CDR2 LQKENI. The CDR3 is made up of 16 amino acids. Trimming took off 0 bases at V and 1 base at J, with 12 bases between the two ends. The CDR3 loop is CASSPPSAGPNTEAFF. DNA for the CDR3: TGTGCCAGCTCACCACCGAGCGCAGGGCCGAACACTGAAGCTTTCTTT.

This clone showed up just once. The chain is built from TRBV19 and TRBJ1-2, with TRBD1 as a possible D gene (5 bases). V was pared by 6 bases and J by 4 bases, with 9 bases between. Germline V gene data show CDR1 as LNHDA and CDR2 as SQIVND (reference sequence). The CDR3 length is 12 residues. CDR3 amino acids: CASREQVYGYTF. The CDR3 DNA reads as TGTGCCAGTAGGGAACAGGTCTATGGCTACACCTTC.

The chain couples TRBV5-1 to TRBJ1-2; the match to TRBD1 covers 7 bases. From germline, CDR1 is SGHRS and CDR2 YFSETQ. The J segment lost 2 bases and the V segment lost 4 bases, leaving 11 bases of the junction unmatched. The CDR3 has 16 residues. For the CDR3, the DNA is TGCGCCAGCAGCCTTATTGGGACAGACAAAAACTATGGCTACACCTTC. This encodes CASSLIGTDKNYGYTF.

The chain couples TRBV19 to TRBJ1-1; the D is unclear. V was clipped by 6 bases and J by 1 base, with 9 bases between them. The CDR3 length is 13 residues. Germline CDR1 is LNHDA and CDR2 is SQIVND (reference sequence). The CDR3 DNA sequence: TGTGCCAGTAGGCCCCTGGGGAACACTGAAGCTTTCTTT. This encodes CASRPLGNTEAFF.

CDR3 coding DNA: TGTGCCACCAGATCTGGACAGGAACCCAACTACGAGCAGTACTTC. Its protein product is CATRSGQEPNYEQYF. The chain links TRBV15 to TRBJ2-7; 7 nucleotides line up with TRBD1. This CDR3 is built from 15 residues. V gave up 6 bases and J gave up 3 bases; unmatched junction bases: 11. The germline CDR1 and CDR2 sequences are LNHNV and YYDKDF (reference sequence).

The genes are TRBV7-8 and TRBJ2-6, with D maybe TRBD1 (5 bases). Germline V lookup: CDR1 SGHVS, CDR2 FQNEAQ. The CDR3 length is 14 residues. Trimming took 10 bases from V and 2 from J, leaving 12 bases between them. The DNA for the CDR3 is TGTGCCATCCAGGGTGCGGCTGGGGCCAACGTCCTGACTTTC. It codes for CAIQGAAGANVLTF.

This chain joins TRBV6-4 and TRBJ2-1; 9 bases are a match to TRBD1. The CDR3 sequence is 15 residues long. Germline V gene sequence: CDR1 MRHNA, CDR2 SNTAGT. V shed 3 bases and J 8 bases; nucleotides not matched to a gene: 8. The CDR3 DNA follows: TGTGCCAGCAGTGAAGGGGTACAGGGGGCCGATGAGCAGTTCTTC. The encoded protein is CASSEGVQGADEQFF.

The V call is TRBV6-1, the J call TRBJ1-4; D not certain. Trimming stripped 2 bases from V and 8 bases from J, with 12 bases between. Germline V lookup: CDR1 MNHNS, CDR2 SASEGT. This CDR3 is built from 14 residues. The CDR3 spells CASSESESGEKLFF. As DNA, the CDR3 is TGTGCCAGCAGTGAATCGGAGAGCGGGGAAAAACTGTTTTTT.

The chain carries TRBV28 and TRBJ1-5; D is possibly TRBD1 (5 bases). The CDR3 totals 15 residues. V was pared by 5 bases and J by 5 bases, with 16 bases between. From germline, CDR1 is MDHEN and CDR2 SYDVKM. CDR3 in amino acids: CASSPPEGEYQPQHF. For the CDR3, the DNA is TGTGCCAGCAGTCCACCGGAAGGGGAGTATCAGCCCCAGCATTTT. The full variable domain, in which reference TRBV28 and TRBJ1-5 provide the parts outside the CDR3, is DVKVTQSSRYLVKRTGEKVFLECVQDMDHENMFWYRQDPGLGLRLIYFSYDVKMKEKGDIPEGYSVSREKKERFSLILESASTNQTSMYLCASSPPEGEYQPQHFGDGTRLSIL.